One sample yielded the 25 T cell receptor beta chains listed below, sequenced in a study of cytomegalovirus exposure and HLA in healthy donors. The PCR contained 60 Vbeta and 13 Jbeta primers. Generated by immunoSEQ multiplex PCR, the TCRdb table keeps only in-frame clones and is missing some. The profile shows fewer than 140,000 clones, roughly 75% of them singletons. Input material: PBMCs. The receptor set was obtained from a middle-aged man in good health and CMV-seronegative.

This chain uses TRBV28 with TRBJ2-3; D gene ambiguous. CDR1 and CDR2 from the germline V gene are MDHEN and SYDVKM. The V and J ends lost 2 bases and 2 bases respectively, with 5 bases between them. CDR3 length: 13 amino acids. CDR3 amino acids: CASSLEATDTQYF. CDR3 nucleotide sequence: TGTGCCAGCAGTTTAGAGGCCACAGATACGCAGTATTTT.

This clone was found a few times. J is TRBJ2-2 and V is TRBV6-5, with D uncertain. V was shortened by 3 bases and J by 6 bases, with 11 bases between the two germline ends. The CDR3 has 14 amino acids. The germline V gene encodes CDR1 MNHEY and CDR2 SVGAGI. CDR3 amino acids: CASSYMAHSGELFF. Here the CDR3 DNA reads TGTGCCAGCAGTTATATGGCCCATTCCGGGGAGCTGTTTTTT.

This chain joins TRBV10-3 and TRBJ1-1; D uncertain. Between the trimmed V and J ends, which lost 10 bases and 0 bases, there was a span of 18 bases. The CDR3 runs 15 residues. Germline lookup yields CDR1 ENHRY and CDR2 SYGVKD. The CDR3 DNA is TGTGCCACGAGGGCCCACGGAATGATGAACACTGAAGCTTTCTTT. Amino acids: CATRAHGMMNTEAFF.

The chain combines TRBV27 with TRBJ1-1, with D tentatively TRBD1 (5 bases). The CDR3 spans 16 residues. CDR1 and CDR2 from the germline V gene are MNHEY and SMNVEV (reference sequence). With 3 bases removed from V and 6 bases from J, the gap between germline ends came to 20 bases. CDR3 sequence: CASSLSGARGVAEAFF. The CDR3 DNA reads TGTGCCAGCAGTTTGTCCGGAGCTCGGGGGGTCGCTGAAGCTTTCTTT.

J is TRBJ2-3 and V is TRBV5-1, with D possibly matching TRBD1 (6 bases). The V and J ends lost 4 bases and 8 bases respectively, with 17 bases between them. Germline CDR1 SGHRS, CDR2 YFSETQ. CDR3 length equals 14 residues. The CDR3 coding sequence is TGCGCCAGCAGCCGCGACCGGGACACCCCTACGCAGTATTTT. This codes for CASSRDRDTPTQYF.

The CDR3 DNA follows: TGCAGCGTAAAGCGGGGGTCAAGCTACGAGCAGTACTTC. It encodes CSVKRGSSYEQYF. V usage is TRBV29-1 and J usage is TRBJ2-7; TRBD2 matches 8 bases. Germline CDR1 and CDR2: SQVTM and ANQGSEA. Trimming removed 6 bases from V and 3 bases from J; junction bases left unmatched: 7. The CDR3 length is 13 residues.

The chain joins TRBV2 to TRBJ2-1; a weak D match, TRBD1 (6 bases). Deletions cut 10 bases from V and 5 bases from J, with 15 bases between. Germline V gene lookup returns CDR1 SNHLY and CDR2 FYNNEI. The CDR3 consists of 13 residues. CDR3 nucleotides: TGTGCCATGAGGATGGACAGAAACAATGAGCAGTTCTTC. Protein: CAMRMDRNNEQFF.

V gene TRBV7-9 combines with J gene TRBJ1-1; D gene ambiguous. CDR1 is SEHNR and CDR2 is FQNEAQ in the germline V gene (reference sequence). The CDR3 covers 14 residues. Trimming took off 5 bases at V and 1 base at J, with 11 bases between the two ends. The CDR3 region has the DNA TGTGCCAGCAGCCATTTGGGCAGGAACACTGAAGCTTTCTTT. Its protein product is CASSHLGRNTEAFF.

The CDR3 is CASSLRGGAETQYF. The CDR3 DNA follows: TGTGCCAGCAGCTTGAGGGGGGGGGCGGAGACCCAGTACTTC. The chain joins TRBV5-4 to TRBJ2-5; D may be TRBD2 (7 bases). CDR3 size: 14 residues. Germline V gene data show CDR1 as SGHNT and CDR2 as YYREEE (reference sequence). V lost 1 base, J lost 5 bases, and 12 bases lay in between.

The gene calls are TRBV5-1 and TRBJ2-3; a weak D match, TRBD2 (6 bases). From germline, CDR1 is SGHRS and CDR2 YFSETQ. CDR3 size: 14 residues. Trimming removed 4 bases at V and 4 bases at J, with 13 bases between. The CDR3 DNA reads as TGCGCCAGCAGCGCGGGGCTGACGGCAGATACGCAGTATTTT. This encodes CASSAGLTADTQYF.

This clone was seen a few times. CDR3 protein: CASSEGQGVDTIYF. CDR3 DNA sequence: TGTGCCAGCAGTGAAGGACAGGGGGTAGACACCATATATTTT. The chain carries TRBV25-1 and TRBJ1-3; 10 positions agree with TRBD1. The length of the CDR3 is 14 residues. V lost 2 bases, J lost 8 bases, and 3 bases stayed unmatched. Germline lookup yields CDR1 MGHDK and CDR2 SYGVNS.

This chain joins TRBV10-1 and TRBJ2-3, with D possibly matching TRBD2 (6 bases). Trimming shortened V by 6 bases and J by 5 bases, and 15 bases separated the two germline ends. CDR1 WNHNN and CDR2 SYGVQD come from the germline V gene (reference sequence). The CDR3 is 14 amino acids. CDR3 bases: TGCGCCAGCAGCGACGGAGGGGCGGAAGATACGCAGTATTTT. Its translation is CASSDGGAEDTQYF.

The chain joins TRBV25-1 to TRBJ2-5; TRBD1 is a possible D gene (5 bases). The CDR3 length is 15 residues. V was pared by 2 bases and J by 1 base, with 11 bases between. The germline V gene encodes CDR1 MGHDK and CDR2 SYGVNS. CDR3 amino acids: CASSETDRPQETQYF. CDR3 DNA: TGTGCCAGCAGTGAAACTGACAGACCCCAAGAGACCCAGTACTTC.

The chain couples TRBV15 to TRBJ2-7, with a possible D match to TRBD1 (5 bases). V gave up 0 bases and J gave up 4 bases, with 13 bases separating them. This CDR3 contains 15 residues. Germline-derived CDR1 and CDR2 are LNHNV and YYDKDF (reference sequence). DNA for the CDR3: TGTGCCACCAGCAGAGATCAGGGAAGGACATACGAGCAGTACTTC. Amino acid sequence: CATSRDQGRTYEQYF.

V gene TRBV11-2 combines with J gene TRBJ1-3; 11 bases are shared with TRBD1. Germline V gives CDR1 SGHAT, CDR2 FQNNGV. The CDR3 spans 15 residues. After removal of 3 bases from V and 4 bases from J, the junction contained 2 bases not matched to a gene. The CDR3 region is CASSLDRGLGNTIYF. For the CDR3, the DNA is TGTGCCAGCAGCTTGGACAGGGGGCTCGGAAACACCATATATTTT.

This clone was recorded a few times. V usage is TRBV4-1 and J usage is TRBJ2-3; D is possibly TRBD2 (5 bases). Trimming stripped 6 bases from V and 2 bases from J, with 24 bases between. CDR1 MGHRA and CDR2 YSYEKL come from the germline V gene. CDR3 length equals 18 residues. The CDR3, as DNA: TGCGCCAGCAGACTTCAGATTGGAGGAAGCAAATCCACAGATACGCAGTATTTT. It is translated as CASRLQIGGSKSTDTQYF.

The chain couples TRBV21-1 to TRBJ1-5; the DNA was not compared with TRBD1, the D call given in the table. TRBV21-1 has pseudogene status. The CDR3 covers 15 residues. CDR3 DNA: TGTGCCAGCACCCAAAGGGACAGGGTAAATCAGCCCCAGCATTTT. Its translation: CASTQRDRVNQPQHF.

J is TRBJ2-4 and V is TRBV7-2; TRBD2 aligns across 16 bases. Germline V CDR1 and CDR2: SGHTA, FQGNSA. Losses at the gene ends were 1 base for V and 3 bases for J; bases not matched to a gene: 6. The CDR3 is 19 residues long. CDR3 protein: CASSLEGTSGGAGKNIQYF. DNA of the CDR3: TGTGCCAGCAGCTTAGAAGGGACTAGCGGGGGGGCGGGCAAAAACATTCAGTACTTC.

The chain employs TRBV6-1 and TRBJ1-5; 9 bases are shared with TRBD1. The CDR3 totals 15 residues. V was clipped by 6 bases and J by 2 bases; unmatched bases: 5. The germline gives CDR1 MNHNS, CDR2 SASEGT. DNA of the CDR3: TGTGCCAGCAGGGCACAGGGGGCAGGCAATCAGCCCCAGCATTTT. Residues: CASRAQGAGNQPQHF.

This clone has just a few counts. Within the sample, other DNA sequences also encode this same CDR3. This chain connects TRBV4-2 to TRBJ2-7; D may be TRBD2 (5 bases). The CDR3 is 14 residues long. The germline gives CDR1 LGHNA, CDR2 YNFKEQ. V was trimmed by 4 bases and J by 7 bases, leaving 17 bases between them. This CDR3 is CASSLLPGGGEQYF. CDR3 nucleotides: TGTGCCAGCAGCCTCCTCCCAGGAGGCGGGGAGCAGTACTTC.

V gene TRBV6-1 combines with J gene TRBJ1-2; D may be TRBD1 (5 bases). V was clipped by 8 bases and J by 1 base, with 14 bases between them. Germline lookup yields CDR1 MNHNS and CDR2 SASEGT. This CDR3 has 14 residues. Written as DNA, the CDR3 is TGTGCCAGCGGTAGGACACAGAGTAACTATGGCTACACCTTC. Protein: CASGRTQSNYGYTF.

This clone was seen more than once but under ten times. V gene TRBV5-1 combines with J gene TRBJ1-1; D is perhaps TRBD1 (6 bases). V dropped 0 bases and J dropped 1 base, with 7 bases sitting between them. This CDR3 is built from 14 residues. CDR1 and CDR2 from the germline V gene are SGHRS and YFSETQ. The CDR3 here is CASSLGQENTEAFF. The CDR3 DNA reads as TGCGCCAGCAGCTTGGGACAGGAGAACACTGAAGCTTTCTTT.

The V gene is TRBV7-2, the J gene TRBJ2-1, with 9 bases lining up with TRBD1. The J segment lost 4 bases and the V segment lost 4 bases, leaving 5 bases of the junction unmatched. Per germline, CDR1 SGHTA and CDR2 FQGNSA. The CDR3 sequence is 15 residues long. In DNA, the CDR3 is TGTGCCAGCAGCTCCACAGGGGGCTATTACAATGAGCAGTTCTTC. Encoded protein: CASSSTGGYYNEQFF.

The genes are TRBV7-9 and TRBJ1-2; possible D gene TRBD1, 5 bases. CDR1 and CDR2 (germline): SEHNR, FQNEAQ (reference sequence). The V gene lost 3 bases and the J gene lost 3 bases, with 17 bases spanning the gap. The CDR3 runs 16 residues. The CDR3 DNA follows: TGTGCCAGCAGCTTTTCTTCACCCGGACACTACTATGGCTACACCTTC. It is translated as CASSFSSPGHYYGYTF.

The rearrangement uses TRBV7-6 and TRBJ2-7; 9 nucleotides line up with TRBD2. V was pared by 1 base and J by 2 bases, with 6 bases of the junction left unmatched. This CDR3 spans 16 amino acids. From germline, CDR1 is SGHVS and CDR2 FNYEAQ. The CDR3 protein is CASSLGQAGGAYEQYF. The CDR3 DNA sequence: TGTGCCAGCAGCTTAGGACAGGCGGGGGGGGCCTACGAGCAGTACTTC.